What follows is one TCR beta chain and its context. This entry is derived from a study of blood T cell repertoires in COVID-19. Background on the study: COVID-19 samples from acute and convalescent phases originated in the United States, Italy and Spain. The analysed material was cDNA or gDNA that came from T cells, B-cell-depleted T cells, or PBMCs.

Source study methods: From reference gene primer amplification, estimates of nucleated cell counts were derived. Measured with immunoSEQ multiplex PCR; TCRdb has only the in-frame clones, and not every one. That table furnishes V, J and clone size, whereas the DNA furnished D and trimming. The sample has about 280,000 clones; approximately 88% are singletons. Trimming at V came to 4 bases and at J to 9 bases, leaving 4 bases not matched to a gene. Germline V lookup: CDR1 MGHRA, CDR2 YSYEKL. There are 13 residues in the CDR3. Sequencing was performed on peripheral blood. The source is a man aged 50 or older with acute or convalescent COVID-19. The V and J genes are TRBV4-1 and TRBJ1-4, with 8 bases that match TRBD1. The CDR3 here is CASSPPGGKKLFF. DNA for the CDR3: TGCGCCAGCAGCCCACCAGGGGGCAAAAAACTGTTTTTT.